This TCR beta chain was retrieved from a study of cytomegalovirus exposure and HLA in healthy donors. PCR was performed using 60 Vbeta and 13 Jbeta primers. The protocol was immunoSEQ multiplex PCR, while the TCRdb copy is restricted to in-frame clones and leaves out a portion. This table holds around 130,000 clones, 60% to 85% found once. Germline assignment: CDR1 SGHVS and CDR2 FNYEAQ. The CDR3 is 12 amino acids. The V gene lost 4 bases and the J gene lost 7 bases, with 10 bases spanning the gap. The sequenced sample was PBMCs. This clonotype originated in a human donor in good health. The chain combines TRBV7-6 with TRBJ1-1, with D hard to call. CDR3 loop: CASSSPSDEAFF. CDR3 in DNA: TGTGCCAGCAGCTCACCCTCAGATGAAGCTTTCTTT.